This T cell receptor (beta chain) derives from a study of shared clonotypes between healthy human individuals. Study donors comprised healthy, HIV-negative adults devoid of recent acute infection or vaccination. All participating donors were Caucasian adults from Nashville, Tennessee. Study-wide results and limits: Memory subsets generally showed smaller estimated richness than naive subsets did.

In the original processing: Junction-only immunoSEQ data arrived without quality scores, meaning filtering differed. Only in-frame clones appear in the TCRdb table, and some are missing; sequencing was by immunoSEQ multiplex PCR. Clone size and V and J calls were adopted from that table, with D and trimming inferred from the DNA. The sample has more than 2 million clones; 90% to 96% are singletons. In regard to this clone: Antigen unknown.

Between the trimmed V and J ends, which lost 1 base and 6 bases, there was a span of 12 bases. CDR3 length equals 13 residues. Germline CDR1 is GTSNPN and CDR2 is SVGIG (reference sequence). The receptor's source is a man younger than 35 in good health. The sequenced sample consisted of naive CD4+ T cells sorted from blood. As to subset: CD45RA+ positively selected. V and J are TRBV30 and TRBJ1-2; no firm D call. The CDR3 DNA follows: TGTGCCTGGAGTGATAGTCCCGAGGATGGCTACACCTTC. Its protein is CAWSDSPEDGYTF. The full variable domain, rest sourced from reference TRBV30 and TRBJ1-2, is SQTIHQWPATLVQPVGSPLSLECTVEGTSNPNLYWYRQAAGRGLQLLFYSVGIGQISSEVPQNLSASRPQDRQFILSSKKLLLSDSGFYLCAWSDSPEDGYTFGSGTRLTVV.